A single sample is the source of the 6 T cell receptor beta chains below, sequenced in a study of shared clonotypes between healthy human individuals. Assay used: immunoSEQ multiplex PCR; TCRdb lists only in-frame clones, some missing. Of about 2.3 million clones in the sample, 80% to 95% were seen once. Material: naive CD4+ T cells from PBMCs. Subset indicated: CD45RA+ positively selected. The origin of the receptors is a man aged 18 to 29 in good health. Some clones in this sample may be carry-over from other donors' samples.

The V call is TRBV10-1, the J call TRBJ2-3; D may be TRBD1 (5 bases). Per the germline V gene, CDR1 is WNHNN and CDR2 is SYGVQD (reference sequence). V gave up 7 bases and J gave up 1 base, with 9 bases separating them. This CDR3 region has 13 residues. CDR3 sequence: CASKGPGTDTQYF. The CDR3 bases are TGCGCCAGCAAGGGGCCTGGCACAGATACGCAGTATTTT.

The rearrangement uses TRBV6-5 and TRBJ1-2; the D is unclear. CDR3 length: 13 amino acids. Trimming cost V 7 bases and J 5 bases, with 14 bases left between them. Germline V lookup: CDR1 MNHEY, CDR2 SVGAGI. The CDR3 region has the DNA TGTGCCAGCAAAGAGGGAATCCGGTATGGCTACACCTTC. It encodes CASKEGIRYGYTF.

The chain uses TRBV6-5 and TRBJ2-7; possibly TRBD1 for D (7 bases). V lost 7 bases and J lost 6, with 13 bases in between. The germline V gene encodes CDR1 MNHEY and CDR2 SVGAGI. This CDR3 has 12 residues. The CDR3 loop is CASKEGAAEQYF. The CDR3 DNA is TGTGCCAGCAAGGAGGGGGCGGCCGAGCAGTACTTC.

The chain links TRBV2 to TRBJ2-7; TRBD2 agrees at 8 bases. The CDR3 covers 14 residues. Germline CDR1 is SNHLY and CDR2 is FYNNEI. With V trimmed by 8 bases and J by 4 bases, 10 bases remained unmatched. CDR3 bases: TGTGCCAGCCTAAGCCAGCGGGAGAGGTACGAGCAGTACTTC. The encoded protein is CASLSQRERYEQYF. Complete variable domain (other parts from reference TRBV2 and TRBJ2-7): EPEVTQTPSHQVTQMGQEVILRCVPISNHLYFYWYRQILGQKVEFLVSFYNNEISEKSEIFDDQFSVERPDGSNFTLKIRSTKLEDSAMYFCASLSQRERYEQYFGPGTRLTVT.

The gene calls are TRBV5-1 and TRBJ2-5; 7 bases are shared with TRBD2. Germline assignment: CDR1 SGHRS and CDR2 YFSETQ. The length of the CDR3 is 15 residues. Germline trimming cut 4 bases from V and 3 bases from J; bases unmatched to any gene: 9. CDR3 loop: CASSAQPTSEETQYF. The CDR3, as DNA: TGCGCCAGCAGCGCCCAACCCACTAGCGAAGAGACCCAGTACTTC.

This clone was detected only a few times. This CDR3 is also generated by other DNA sequences in the sample. The chain uses TRBV18 and TRBJ1-1; D ambiguous. This CDR3 region has 13 residues. CDR1 and CDR2 from the germline V gene are KGHSH and LQKENI. V shed 6 bases and J shed 2 bases, with 10 bases lying between them. This CDR3 reads CASSPDGNTEAFF. The CDR3 region has the DNA TGTGCCAGCTCTCCGGACGGTAACACTGAAGCTTTCTTT.